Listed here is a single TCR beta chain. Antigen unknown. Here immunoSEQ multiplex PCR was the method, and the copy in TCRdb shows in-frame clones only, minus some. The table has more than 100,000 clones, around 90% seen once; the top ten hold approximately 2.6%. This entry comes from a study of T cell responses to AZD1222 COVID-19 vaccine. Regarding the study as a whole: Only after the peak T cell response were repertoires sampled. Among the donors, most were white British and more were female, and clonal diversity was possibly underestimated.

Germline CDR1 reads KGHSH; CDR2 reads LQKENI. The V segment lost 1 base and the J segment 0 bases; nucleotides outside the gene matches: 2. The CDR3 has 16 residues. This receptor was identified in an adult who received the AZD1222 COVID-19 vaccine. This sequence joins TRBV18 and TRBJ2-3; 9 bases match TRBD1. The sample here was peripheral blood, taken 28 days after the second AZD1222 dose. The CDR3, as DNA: TGTGCCAGCTCACCACGGGGGACAGGGAGCACAGATACGCAGTATTTT. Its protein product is CASSPRGTGSTDTQYF. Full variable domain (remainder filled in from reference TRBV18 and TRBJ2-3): NAGVMQNPRHLVRRRGQEARLRCSPMKGHSHVYWYRQLPEEGLKFMVYLQKENIIDESGMPKERFSAEFPKEGPSILRIQQVVRGDSAAYFCASSPRGTGSTDTQYFGPGTRLTVL.